This TCR beta chain was retrieved from a study of radiation and T cells in renal cell carcinoma. Study-wide findings and caveats: From baseline, blood top tumor clonotypes peaked at 2 weeks post-radiation.

Generated by immunoSEQ multiplex PCR, the TCRdb table keeps only in-frame clones and is missing some. The table includes several thousand clones, approximately 54% detected once. This clone is labeled as medium-sized (0.01 to 0.1%). The antigen is undetermined. Germline V CDR1 and CDR2: SGHDT, YYEEEE. Trimming shortened V by 4 bases and J by 5 bases, and 12 bases separated the two germline ends. The CDR3 runs to 13 residues. The treatment: 15 Gy SBRT to primary tumor, nephrectomy 4 weeks later. The receptor was derived from a man aged 55 to 70 with renal cell carcinoma. Material: tumor tissue, obtained from a patient whose treatment included radiotherapy and nephrectomy. The rearrangement uses TRBV5-6 and TRBJ1-1; maybe TRBD1 (6 bases). CDR3 DNA: TGTGCCAGCAGCGCGCTAGGGGGAACTGAAGCTTTCTTT. Its protein product is CASSALGGTEAFF.